The rows below give T cell receptor beta chains drawn from one sample of a study of cytomegalovirus exposure and HLA in healthy donors. Sequencing used immunoSEQ multiplex PCR; TCRdb keeps in-frame clones, though not all of them. The repertoire holds 160,000 or so clones, roughly 83% seen once, with 0.95% to 1.3% in the top ten. The material sequenced was PBMCs. The receptors come from a young man in good health and CMV-seronegative. Both conserved end residues are trimmed from each CDR3. Each record gives: J gene, V gene, CDR3 protein.

TRBJ2-3 | TRBV11-2 | ASSPSGAVDTQY
TRBJ2-3 | TRBV7-6 | ASSSRGGTDTQY
TRBJ1-5 | TRBV19 | ASRSFRNRDGGSNQPQH
TRBJ2-7 | TRBV7-2 | ASSLSPRLRSSSYEQY
TRBJ1-6 | TRBV27 | ASSTRNSPLH
TRBJ2-7 | TRBV4-1 | ASSQSFPRTYEQY
TRBJ1-1 | TRBV6-6 | ASSRTGTEAF
TRBJ2-7 | TRBV6-6 | ASSSGQLYEQY
TRBJ1-5 | TRBV6-1 | ASRADRVGNQPQH
TRBJ1-2 | TRBV6-4 | ASRDMDGTGGYYGYT
TRBJ2-5 | TRBV7-3 | ASSLRQLETQY
TRBJ2-2 | TRBV10-3 | AITPGQGTTGELF
TRBJ1-4 | TRBV27 | ASSGQGSNEKLF
TRBJ2-1 | TRBV6-6 | ASSGLNQPYNEQF
TRBJ1-2 | TRBV7-6 | ASSPAGQPYGYT
TRBJ1-2 | TRBV5-6 | ASSLAQGGGYT
TRBJ1-2 | TRBV11-2 | ASSPEDSPLLYGYT
TRBJ2-1 | TRBV28 | ASSLSNPSGSYNEQF
TRBJ2-7 | TRBV14 | ASSPPTGTSGDEQY
TRBJ2-3 | TRBV9 | ASSALAGGTDTQY
TRBJ2-2 | TRBV29-1 | SAIPANTGELF
TRBJ1-1 | TRBV14 | ASSLFPGATEAF
TRBJ1-5 | TRBV5-1 | ASSLGQGGSNQPQH
TRBJ2-7 | TRBV7-6 | ASSKQGSSYEQY
TRBJ1-3 | TRBV19 | ASSMQPSSNTIY
TRBJ1-5 | TRBV7-9 | ASSLGGQPQH
TRBJ1-1 | TRBV18 | ASSPDRPTTEAF
TRBJ2-7 | TRBV7-8 | ASSPLFSDSQSSYEQY
TRBJ2-1 | TRBV9 | ASSVGLAGVLNEQF
NA | TRBV5-1 | ASSLGTGYEQY
TRBJ2-3 | TRBV9 | ASSYIAGGSTDTQY
TRBJ1-3 | TRBV6-5 | ASSYSSGSGNTIY
TRBJ2-7 | TRBV6-5 | ASSSPGTGLYEQY
TRBJ1-4 | TRBV6-5 | ASSKTGWDEKLF
TRBJ2-7 | TRBV7-9 | ASSWAGRAYEQY
TRBJ2-1 | TRBV15 | ATSRRQGALGNEQF
TRBJ1-5 | TRBV18 | ATPQISNQPQH
TRBJ2-3 | TRBV18 | ASSQTSGEGPTQY
TRBJ2-3 | TRBV5-6 | ASSYRLAGMTTDTQY
TRBJ2-1 | TRBV11-2 | ASSLGAGGLGEQF
TRBJ2-2 | TRBV28 | ASSLQGDWGELF
TRBJ2-3 | TRBV6-4 | ASSDGQGADTQY
TRBJ2-1 | TRBV6-1 | ASRNSGSSYNEQF
TRBJ1-6 | TRBV6-1 | ASSDPNSPLH
TRBJ2-5 | TRBV7-7 | ASSLAYRDEETQY
TRBJ1-6 | TRBV10-2 | ASSEGYRGQSPLH
TRBJ1-5 | TRBV5-4 | ASSVQGGGNQPQH
TRBJ1-4 | TRBV6-5 | ASSPHNRVGEKLF